These T cell receptor beta chains were read from a single sample in a study of cytomegalovirus exposure and HLA in healthy donors. The protocol was immunoSEQ multiplex PCR, while the TCRdb copy is restricted to in-frame clones and leaves out a portion. There are 150,000 to 200,000 clones in the sample; around 82% occur only once, and 2% to 2.5% lies in the top ten. Sequenced material: PBMCs. Receptors were obtained from a woman aged 30 to 39 in good health and CMV-seropositive. Both conserved end residues are part of each CDR3. A D gene is named only where the DNA matches it firmly. The listing skips clone size in some rows; elsewhere it reads once, few, many or a size class.

v_call	d_call	j_call	clone_size	cdr3_aa	cdr3_nt
TRBV27	.	TRBJ1-5	.	CASSLSEGINQPQHF	TGTGCCAGCAGTTTATCCGAGGGTATCAATCAGCCCCAGCATTTT
TRBV5-1	.	TRBJ2-7	once	CASTPTGTTYEQYF	TGCGCCAGCACCCCAACAGGGACGACCTACGAGCAGTACTTC
TRBV7-2	TRBD1	TRBJ2-4	.	CASSWGDRRVNIQYF	TGTGCCAGCAGCTGGGGGGACAGGCGGGTAAACATTCAGTACTTC
TRBV28	.	TRBJ1-6	.	CASRGVADNSPLHF	TGTGCCAGCAGAGGAGTCGCCGATAATTCACCCCTCCACTTT
TRBV9	TRBD1	TRBJ2-3	.	CASNCQRGPWFSTDTQYF	TGTGCCAGCAATTGCCAGAGGGGGCCTTGGTTTAGCACAGATACGCAGTATTTT
TRBV7-2	.	TRBJ2-3	.	CASSLESLARDTQYF	TGTGCCAGCAGCTTAGAGAGCCTAGCACGTGATACGCAGTATTTT
TRBV5-1	TRBD1	TRBJ1-2	.	CASRTTTGPNYGYTF	TGCGCCAGCAGGACTACGACAGGGCCTAACTATGGCTACACCTTC
TRBV5-1	TRBD1	TRBJ2-7	.	CASSPAQDRGYEQYF	TGCGCCAGCAGCCCGGCTCAGGACAGGGGGTACGAGCAGTACTTC
TRBV6-5	.	TRBJ1-1	.	CASSSPGTEAFF	TGTGCCAGCAGTTCCCCGGGCACTGAAGCTTTCTTT
TRBV9	.	TRBJ2-3	.	CASSVGLGWTDTQYF	TGTGCCAGCAGCGTAGGACTAGGGTGGACAGATACGCAGTATTTT
TRBV7-9	TRBD2	TRBJ2-1	once	CASGPGGALREQFF	TGTGCCAGCGGCCCCGGGGGGGCATTGCGGGAGCAGTTCTTC
TRBV4-1	TRBD1	TRBJ1-2	.	CASSQPMDRGGGYTF	TGCGCCAGCAGCCAACCTATGGACAGGGGAGGTGGCTACACCTTC
TRBV4-3	.	TRBJ2-4	.	CASSQRDSGQQNSQYF	TGCGCCAGCAGCCAAAGGGACTCAGGGCAACAAAACAGTCAGTACTTC
TRBV19	TRBD1	TRBJ2-7	.	CASSIGTDVYF	TGTGCCAGTAGTATTGGGACAGACGTGTACTTC
TRBV7-9	.	TRBJ1-4	.	CASSLGRGTTNEKLFF	TGTGCCAGCAGCTTGGGCAGGGGCACAACTAATGAAAAACTGTTTTTT
TRBV6-1	.	TRBJ2-7	.	CASSEGSLLSYEQYF	TGTGCCAGCAGTGAAGGCTCGTTGCTCAGCTACGAGCAGTACTTC
TRBV27	.	TRBJ2-3	.	CASSFPLADTQYF	TGTGCCAGCAGTTTTCCGCTAGCAGATACGCAGTATTTT
TRBV27	.	TRBJ1-2	.	CASSPAFRGPVYSYTF	TGTGCCAGCAGTCCCGCTTTCCGCGGGCCAGTATATAGCTACACCTTC
TRBV9	TRBD1	TRBJ2-7	.	CASSSSGDRVYEQYF	TGTGCCAGCAGCTCTTCAGGGGACAGAGTCTACGAGCAGTACTTC
TRBV20-1	.	TRBJ2-3	.	CSAFEDTQYF	TGCAGTGCTTTCGAGGATACGCAGTATTTT
TRBV5-8	.	TRBJ1-5	.	CASSLQAQGKPQHF	TGTGCCAGCAGCTTGCAAGCCCAGGGAAAGCCCCAGCATTTT
TRBV2	.	TRBJ2-5	.	CASMAAPQETQYF	TGTGCCAGCATGGCAGCGCCCCAAGAGACCCAGTACTTC
TRBV11-3	.	TRBJ2-3	.	CASSLRGGSDTQYF	TGTGCCAGCAGCTTGAGGGGGGGGTCGGATACGCAGTATTTT
TRBV5-4	TRBD1	TRBJ2-2	.	CASSSNRGRGTGELFF	TGTGCCAGCAGCTCTAACAGGGGAAGGGGCACCGGGGAGCTGTTTTTT
TRBV6-1	TRBD1	TRBJ1-2	.	CASSDLTGAKFDYGYTF	TGTGCCAGCAGTGACTTGACAGGGGCCAAGTTTGACTATGGCTACACCTTC
TRBV2	.	TRBJ2-5	.	CASTARQQETQYF	TGTGCCAGCACGGCCAGACAGCAAGAGACCCAGTACTTC
TRBV4-3	.	TRBJ2-7	few	CASSSPSKGHLYEQYF	TGCGCCAGCAGCTCTCCTTCGAAGGGACACTTATACGAGCAGTACTTC
TRBV4-3	.	TRBJ2-1	.	CASSQERATFAEQFF	TGCGCCAGCAGCCAAGAGCGCGCAACCTTCGCGGAGCAGTTCTTC
TRBV9	TRBD2	TRBJ2-1	.	CASSAGTSGGAGVAFF	TGTGCCAGCAGCGCCGGGACTAGCGGGGGGGCCGGGGTGGCGTTCTTC
TRBV28	TRBD1	TRBJ1-3	.	CASRRPGTGSAGNTIYF	TGTGCCAGCAGACGCCCTGGGACAGGGAGCGCTGGAAACACCATATATTTT
TRBV6-5	.	TRBJ2-7	.	CASRNTGTDEQYF	TGTGCCAGCAGAAACACAGGGACGGACGAGCAGTACTTC
TRBV7-2	.	TRBJ2-3	.	CASSLGQYPSTDTQYF	TGTGCCAGCAGCTTAGGCCAGTACCCAAGCACAGATACGCAGTATTTT
TRBV11-2	.	TRBJ2-5	.	CASSFRGTQYF	TGTGCCAGCAGTTTTAGGGGGACCCAGTACTTC
TRBV19	.	TRBJ2-7	.	CASSILAGYYEQYF	TGTGCCAGTAGTATCCTCGCGGGGTACTACGAGCAGTACTTC
TRBV5-1	TRBD1	TRBJ2-3	.	CASSGGQGLTDTQYF	TGCGCCAGCAGCGGGGGACAGGGTCTCACAGATACGCAGTATTTT
TRBV5-6	.	TRBJ2-2	few	CASSLTGEEDTGELFF	TGTGCCAGCAGCTTGACAGGGGAGGAGGACACCGGGGAGCTGTTTTTT
TRBV11-2	.	TRBJ1-2	.	CASSLTGLADYGYTF	TGTGCCAGCAGCTTAACCGGACTCGCTGACTATGGCTACACCTTC
TRBV29-1	.	TRBJ2-7	.	CSVEDRGHDSYEQYF	TGCAGCGTTGAAGATCGGGGACATGACTCCTACGAGCAGTACTTC
TRBV6-6	TRBD1	TRBJ1-2	.	CASIPTGGYGYTF	TGTGCCAGCATCCCGACAGGGGGCTATGGCTACACCTTC
TRBV19	TRBD2	TRBJ2-5	once	CASSTINSGQETQYF	TGTGCCAGTAGTACCATTAATAGCGGGCAAGAGACCCAGTACTTC
TRBV18	.	TRBJ2-5	.	CASSPGSQETQYF	TGTGCCAGCTCACCGGGCAGCCAAGAGACCCAGTACTTC
TRBV9	TRBD2	TRBJ2-7	.	CASSPSGGPSSYEQYF	TGTGCCAGCAGTCCCAGCGGGGGCCCCAGCTCCTACGAGCAGTACTTC
TRBV7-9	TRBD1	TRBJ2-7	.	CASSALDRPSYEQYF	TGTGCCAGCAGCGCCCTGGACAGGCCCTCCTACGAGCAGTACTTC
TRBV28	TRBD1	TRBJ2-1	.	CASSYGTGVVGEFF	TGTGCCAGCAGTTATGGGACAGGGGTAGTTGGGGAGTTCTTC
TRBV6-1	TRBD2	TRBJ2-1	.	CASIPGGANEQFF	TGTGCCAGCATCCCGGGGGGGGCCAATGAGCAGTTCTTC
TRBV7-2	.	TRBJ2-3	.	CASSSSGTQTQYF	TGTGCCAGCAGCTCGTCCGGGACTCAGACGCAGTATTTT
TRBV11-2	.	TRBJ1-5	once	CASSLDVDQPQHF	TGTGCCAGCAGCTTAGATGTAGATCAGCCCCAGCATTTT
TRBV5-4	TRBD2	TRBJ2-7	few	CASSPGTSGGFYEQYF	TGTGCCAGCAGCCCGGGGACTAGCGGGGGTTTCTACGAGCAGTACTTC
TRBV29-1	.	TRBJ2-2	.	CSVGHATDTGELFF	TGCAGCGTCGGACACGCCACGGACACCGGGGAGCTGTTTTTT
TRBV20-1	.	TRBJ2-5	.	CSARPSETQYF	TGCAGTGCTAGACCCTCGGAGACCCAGTACTTC
TRBV5-1	TRBD1	TRBJ1-1	.	CASSRSGQGGTEAFF	TGCGCCAGCAGCCGGAGTGGACAGGGAGGTACTGAAGCTTTCTTT
TRBV5-1	TRBD1	TRBJ1-2	.	CASSLAGQGYIGYTF	TGCGCCAGCAGCTTGGCCGGACAGGGGTACATCGGCTACACCTTC
TRBV6-5	.	TRBJ1-2	few	CASRRLGPYGYTF	TGTGCCAGCAGGCGCCTGGGGCCCTATGGCTACACCTTC
TRBV7-2	.	TRBJ2-1	few	CASSLTGISYNEQFF	TGTGCCAGCAGCTTAACGGGGATCTCCTACAATGAGCAGTTCTTC
TRBV7-2	TRBD1	TRBJ1-4	once	CASSPTSGTGVEKLFF	TGTGCCAGCAGCCCGACTTCCGGGACAGGGGTTGAAAAACTGTTTTTT